Below are 19 T cell receptor beta chains sequenced from a single sample in a study of T cell responses to AZD1222 COVID-19 vaccine. The data were produced by immunoSEQ multiplex PCR, yet TCRdb's version contains in-frame clones alone and is incomplete. The table lists roughly 130,000 clones, around 83% of them singletons, with roughly 12% in the top ten. The sample was peripheral blood, taken on day 0 of AZD1222 vaccination. All receptors come from an adult in good health.

Concerning this clone itself: A read error may produce the germline difference seen at one junction end. J is TRBJ1-5 and V is TRBV24-1; D is uncertain. The germline V gene encodes CDR1 KGHDR and CDR2 SFDVKD. CDR3 length: 14 residues. CDR3 in DNA: TGTGCCCCCAGCTTTATGGGTAGCAATCAGCCCCAGCATTTT. It yields the protein CAPSFMGSNQPQHF.

A single count supports this clone. The rearrangement joins TRBV19 to TRBJ1-2; perhaps TRBD1 as D (6 bases). The V gene lost 5 bases and the J gene lost 3 bases, with 13 bases spanning the gap. The CDR3 consists of 14 residues. The germline V gene has CDR1 LNHDA and CDR2 SQIVND (reference sequence). CDR3 DNA: TGTGCCAGTAGTGCACAGGGATTAGACTATGGCTACACCTTC. Translation gives CASSAQGLDYGYTF.

The rearrangement uses TRBV28 and TRBJ1-2; TRBD1 aligns across 8 bases. Germline CDR1 and CDR2: MDHEN and SYDVKM. Germline trimming cut 3 bases from V and 8 bases from J; bases unmatched to any gene: 5. This CDR3 is 13 amino acids long. CDR3 bases: TGTGCCAGCAGTTTGGACAGGGAGAGGGGCTACACCTTC. This gives the protein CASSLDRERGYTF.

The CDR3 is CASSLHPGASNQPQHF. For the CDR3, the DNA is TGTGCCAGCAGCCTCCACCCAGGGGCTAGCAATCAGCCCCAGCATTTT. The chain joins TRBV2 to TRBJ1-5; weak D call: TRBD1 (6 bases). This CDR3 contains 16 residues. V shed 6 bases and J shed 0 bases, with 15 bases lying between them. Looked up from germline, CDR1 is SNHLY and CDR2 is FYNNEI.

CDR3 nucleotides: TGTGCCAGCAGTTACTCTGTCAGCAACTATGGCTACACCTTC. It translates to CASSYSVSNYGYTF. The rearrangement links TRBV6-5 to TRBJ1-2; D remains ambiguous. This CDR3 region has 14 residues. The V end lost 0 bases, the J end lost 2 bases, and 7 bases lay between the germline ends. Per the germline V gene, CDR1 is MNHEY and CDR2 is SVGAGI.

The chain recombines TRBV7-2 with TRBJ2-4; no clear D gene. In germline, CDR1 is SGHTA, CDR2 FQGNSA. Between the trimmed V and J ends, which lost 4 bases and 4 bases, there was a span of 14 bases. The CDR3 is 15 residues long. The DNA for the CDR3 is TGTGCCAGCAGCTCCGACCCGGTTTCAAAAAACATTCAGTACTTC. Translating it yields CASSSDPVSKNIQYF. Variable domain in full (rest from reference TRBV7-2 and TRBJ2-4): GAGVSQSPSNKVTEKGKDVELRCDPISGHTALYWYRQSLGQGLEFLIYFQGNSAPDKSGLPSDRFSAERTGGSVSTLTIQRTQQEDSAVYLCASSSDPVSKNIQYFGAGTRLSVL.

The DNA for the CDR3 is TGTGCCTGGGGCAATTGGGACAGGGTCCAAGAGACCCAGTACTTC. As protein: CAWGNWDRVQETQYF. The gene calls are TRBV30 and TRBJ2-5; TRBD1 matches 9 bases. Trimming cost V 5 bases and J 1 base; bases outside gene matches: 8. The CDR3 is made up of 15 amino acids. Germline lookup yields CDR1 GTSNPN and CDR2 SVGIG (reference sequence).

V gene TRBV2 combines with J gene TRBJ1-6, with D possibly TRBD1 on 6 matching bases. Between the trimmed V and J ends, which lost 7 bases and 10 bases, there was a span of 14 bases. Germline V CDR1 and CDR2: SNHLY, FYNNEI. The CDR3 extends over 13 amino acids. The CDR3: CASNPGERSPLHF. The CDR3 DNA is TGTGCCAGCAATCCAGGGGAGAGGTCACCCCTCCACTTT.

The chain uses TRBV7-3 and TRBJ2-2; D may be TRBD2 (5 bases). Deletions cut 3 bases from V and 8 bases from J, with 22 bases between. This CDR3 is 17 amino acids long. In germline, CDR1 is SGHTA, CDR2 FQGTGA. The CDR3 DNA follows: TGTGCCAGCAGCTTGTCCCCGGGATCCGTCTCGGTAGGGGAGCTGTTTTTT. Translating it yields CASSLSPGSVSVGELFF. Based on the CDR3 plus reference TRBV7-3 and TRBJ2-2, the full variable domain is GAGVSQTPSNKVTEKGKYVELRCDPISGHTALYWYRQSLGQGPEFLIYFQGTGAADDSGLPNDRFFAVRPEGSVSTLKIQRTERGDSAVYLCASSLSPGSVSVGELFFGEGSRLTVL.

This clone was detected only a few times. The V and J genes are TRBV5-1 and TRBJ1-1; TRBD1 matches at 7 bases. V lost 4 bases to trimming and J lost 5 bases; unmatched junction nucleotides: 14. Per germline, CDR1 SGHRS and CDR2 YFSETQ. The CDR3 loop spans 16 amino acids. The DNA of the CDR3 is TGCGCCAGCAGCCGTGCGCTGATACAGGGGACGACTGAAGCTTTCTTT. Translation gives CASSRALIQGTTEAFF. Based on the CDR3 plus reference TRBV5-1 and TRBJ1-1, the full variable domain is KAGVTQTPRYLIKTRGQQVTLSCSPISGHRSVSWYQQTPGQGLQFLFEYFSETQRNKGNFPGRFSGRQFSNSRSEMNVSTLELGDSALYLCASSRALIQGTTEAFFGQGTRLTVV.

V gene TRBV6-6 combines with J gene TRBJ1-3; no reliable D call. This CDR3 region has 15 residues. Germline V gene data show CDR1 as MNHNY and CDR2 as SVGAGI (reference sequence). The V gene lost 0 bases and the J gene lost 0 bases, with 6 bases spanning the gap. CDR3: CASSYSGYSGNTIYF. The CDR3, as DNA: TGTGCCAGCAGTTACTCGGGTTACTCTGGAAACACCATATATTTT.

The chain carries TRBV18 and TRBJ1-5; D not certain. V was cut by 6 bases and J by 4 bases, with 22 bases left in between. Germline V gene lookup returns CDR1 KGHSH and CDR2 LQKENI. The CDR3 runs to 17 residues. The CDR3 DNA follows: TGTGCCAGCTCGAAAACGGCGGAGGTGTTCCTTAATCAGCCCCAGCATTTT. Translation: CASSKTAEVFLNQPQHF. Full variable domain (rest looked up from reference TRBV18 and TRBJ1-5): NAGVMQNPRHLVRRRGQEARLRCSPMKGHSHVYWYRQLPEEGLKFMVYLQKENIIDESGMPKERFSAEFPKEGPSILRIQQVVRGDSAAYFCASSKTAEVFLNQPQHFGDGTRLSIL.

V and J are TRBV13 and TRBJ2-3; D gene ambiguous. The germline V and J ends were trimmed by 7 bases and 3 bases, with 11 bases remaining between them. The germline V gene encodes CDR1 PRHDT and CDR2 FYEKMQ (reference sequence). This CDR3 has 13 residues. CDR3 sequence: CASTRYYTDTQYF. The CDR3 DNA reads TGTGCCAGCACGCGCTACTATACAGATACGCAGTATTTT.

On this clone itself: Other DNA sequences of this sample code for an identical CDR3. V and J are TRBV3-1 (or the pseudogene TRBV3-2) and TRBJ2-7; D is uncertain. V was pared by 1 base and J by 2 bases, with 0 bases between. The CDR3 runs 11 residues. Germline V gives CDR1 LGHDT, CDR2 YNNKEL (reference sequence). The DNA for the CDR3 is TGTGCCAGCAGCCAAGCCTACGAGCAGTACTTC. Encoded protein: CASSQAYEQYF.

J is TRBJ2-4 and V is TRBV7-2, with 11 bases that match TRBD2. The CDR3 is 14 residues long. V was pared by 5 bases and J by 6 bases, with 3 bases of the junction left unmatched. Germline V gene sequence: CDR1 SGHTA, CDR2 FQGNSA. The CDR3 DNA is TGTGCCAGCAGCCCAGGACTAGCGGGAAACATTCAGTACTTC. Translating gives CASSPGLAGNIQYF.

The CDR3 sequence is CASSPRLAGGPDTQYF. In DNA, the CDR3 is TGTGCCAGCTCACCTAGACTAGCGGGAGGACCAGATACGCAGTATTTT. The gene calls are TRBV18 and TRBJ2-3; 13 bases align to TRBD2. Germline CDR1 is KGHSH and CDR2 is LQKENI. This CDR3 is built from 16 residues. V was pared by 3 bases and J by 4 bases, with 4 bases of the junction left unmatched.

This sequence joins TRBV4-3 and TRBJ1-6; 7 bases fit TRBD1. Trimming cost V 0 bases and J 10 bases; bases outside gene matches: 6. The CDR3 is 15 amino acids. Germline-derived CDR1 and CDR2 are LGHNA and YSLEER. The CDR3 sequence is CASSQDLTGDSPLHF. The CDR3 DNA reads as TGCGCCAGCAGCCAAGATCTAACAGGGGACTCACCCCTCCACTTT.

The DNA of the CDR3 is TGTGCCAGCAGCCCCCCGGGATGGGGCGGAGAGACCCAGTACTTC. Protein sequence: CASSPPGWGGETQYF. The chain couples TRBV7-2 to TRBJ2-5; the D call may be TRBD1 or TRBD2 (5 bases each). Trimming removed 5 bases at V and 4 bases at J, with 17 bases between. The CDR3 contains 15 residues. Germline CDR1 reads SGHTA; CDR2 reads FQGNSA. Drawing the rest from reference TRBV7-2 and TRBJ2-5, the complete variable domain is GAGVSQSPSNKVTEKGKDVELRCDPISGHTALYWYRQSLGQGLEFLIYFQGNSAPDKSGLPSDRFSAERTGGSVSTLTIQRTQQEDSAVYLCASSPPGWGGETQYFGPGTRLLVL.

The chain has TRBV18 and TRBJ2-7, with 7 bases that match TRBD2. Germline V gene lookup returns CDR1 KGHSH and CDR2 LQKENI. The J segment lost 3 bases and the V segment lost 5 bases, leaving 4 bases of the junction unmatched. This CDR3 spans 13 amino acids. The DNA for the CDR3 is TGTGCCAGCTCATCTACGGGAGGCTACGAGCAGTACTTC. Its translation is CASSSTGGYEQYF.